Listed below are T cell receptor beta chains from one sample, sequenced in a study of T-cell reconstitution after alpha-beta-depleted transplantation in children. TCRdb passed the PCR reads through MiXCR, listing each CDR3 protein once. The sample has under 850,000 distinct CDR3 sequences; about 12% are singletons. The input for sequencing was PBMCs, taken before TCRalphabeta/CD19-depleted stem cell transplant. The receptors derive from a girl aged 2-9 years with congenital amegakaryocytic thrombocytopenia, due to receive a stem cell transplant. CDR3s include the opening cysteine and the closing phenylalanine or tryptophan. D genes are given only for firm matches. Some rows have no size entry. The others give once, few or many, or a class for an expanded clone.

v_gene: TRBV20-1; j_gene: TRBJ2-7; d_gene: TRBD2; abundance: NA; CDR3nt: TGCAGTGCTAGTCCCAGCGGGAGGCCCCTCTACGAGCAGTACTTC; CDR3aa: CSASPSGRPLYEQYF
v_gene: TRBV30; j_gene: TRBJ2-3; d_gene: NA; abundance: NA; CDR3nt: TGTGCCCGGAGTGCCACGCGTACGCAGTATTTT; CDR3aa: CARSATRTQYF
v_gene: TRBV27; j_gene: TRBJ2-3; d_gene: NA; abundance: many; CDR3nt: TGTGCCAGCGGATGGCAGGGAACAGATACGCAGTATTTT; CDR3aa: CASGWQGTDTQYF
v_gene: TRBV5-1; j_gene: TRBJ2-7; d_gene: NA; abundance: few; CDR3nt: TGCGCCAGCAGCACGGGACTCGAGGGTTACGAGCAGTACTTC; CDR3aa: CASSTGLEGYEQYF
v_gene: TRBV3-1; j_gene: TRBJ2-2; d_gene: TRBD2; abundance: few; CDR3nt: TGTGCCAGCAGCCCGGGACTAGCGGGAATCCACACGCCCGGGGAGCTGTTTTTT; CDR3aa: CASSPGLAGIHTPGELFF
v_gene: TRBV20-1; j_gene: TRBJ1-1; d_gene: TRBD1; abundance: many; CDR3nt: TGCAGTGCTAGCTCAGGGGGCATCACTGAAGCTTTCTTT; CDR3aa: CSASSGGITEAFF
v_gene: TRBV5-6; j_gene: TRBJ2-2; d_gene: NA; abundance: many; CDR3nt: TGTGCCAGCCACTATACGGCGCTCACCGGGGAGCTGTTTTTT; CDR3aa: CASHYTALTGELFF
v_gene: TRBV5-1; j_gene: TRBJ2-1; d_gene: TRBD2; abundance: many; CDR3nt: TGCGCCAGCAGCTTGTCACCCGGACTAGCGGGACCATCTTCGTCCTACAATGAGCAGTTCTTC; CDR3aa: CASSLSPGLAGPSSSYNEQFF
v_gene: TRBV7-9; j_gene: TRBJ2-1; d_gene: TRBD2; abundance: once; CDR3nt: TGTGCCAGCAGCTCGCCCAGCGGGGCCTGGTACAATGAGCAGTTCTTC; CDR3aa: CASSSPSGAWYNEQFF
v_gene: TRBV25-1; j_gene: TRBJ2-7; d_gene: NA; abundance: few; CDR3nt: TGTGCCAGCATGCAGGGGACCTACGAGCAGTACTTC; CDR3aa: CASMQGTYEQYF
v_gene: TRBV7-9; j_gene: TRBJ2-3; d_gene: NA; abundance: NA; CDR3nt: TGTGCCAGCAGCCCCTTGGCGGGCGGCCTGGTGGATACGCAGTATTTT; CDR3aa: CASSPLAGGLVDTQYF
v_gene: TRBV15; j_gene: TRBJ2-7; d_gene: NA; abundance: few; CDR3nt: TGTGCCACCAGCAGAGCTGTGGGTCTACCCTACGAGCAGTACTTC; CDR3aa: CATSRAVGLPYEQYF
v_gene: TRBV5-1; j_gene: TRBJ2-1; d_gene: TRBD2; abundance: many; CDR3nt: TGCGCCAGCAGGCGACTAGCAGCAAACAATGAGCAGTTCTTC; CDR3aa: CASRRLAANNEQFF
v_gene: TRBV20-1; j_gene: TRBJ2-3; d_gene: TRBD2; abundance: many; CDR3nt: TGCAGTGCCTTAGCGGGAGGACCAGATACGCAGTATTTT; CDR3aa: CSALAGGPDTQYF
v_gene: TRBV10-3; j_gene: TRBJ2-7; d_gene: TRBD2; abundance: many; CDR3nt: TGTGCCATCAGTGCCGGGACTAGCGACTACGAGCAGTACTTC; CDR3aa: CAISAGTSDYEQYF
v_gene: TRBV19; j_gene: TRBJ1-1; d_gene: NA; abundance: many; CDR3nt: TGTGCCAGTACTGACAGGTCGAACACTGAAGCTTTCTTT; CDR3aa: CASTDRSNTEAFF
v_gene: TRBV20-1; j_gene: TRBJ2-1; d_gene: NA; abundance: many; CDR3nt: TGCAGTGCTATGGGGCACCTCTCCTACAATGAGCAGTTCTTC; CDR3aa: CSAMGHLSYNEQFF
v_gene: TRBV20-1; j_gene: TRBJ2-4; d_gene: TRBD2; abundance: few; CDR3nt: TGCAGTGCTAGAGTCGCGGGAGTAATTTCCCAAAACATTCAGTACTTC; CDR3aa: CSARVAGVISQNIQYF
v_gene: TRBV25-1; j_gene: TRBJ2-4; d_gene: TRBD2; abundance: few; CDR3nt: TGTGCCAGCAGTGAATACCGGGGGGACAAAAACATTCAGTACTTC; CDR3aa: CASSEYRGDKNIQYF
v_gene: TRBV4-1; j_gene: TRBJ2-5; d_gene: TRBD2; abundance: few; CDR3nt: TGCGCCAGCAGCCAAGGACTAGCGGGATTAGGGGAGACCCAGTACTTC; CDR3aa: CASSQGLAGLGETQYF
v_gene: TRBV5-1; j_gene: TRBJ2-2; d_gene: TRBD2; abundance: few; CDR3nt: TGCGCCAGCAGCCACGGGACTAGAGGGCCCGGGGAGCTGTTTTTT; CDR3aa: CASSHGTRGPGELFF
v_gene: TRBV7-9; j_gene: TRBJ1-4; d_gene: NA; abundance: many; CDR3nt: TGTGCCAGCAGCCGGTCGGGGATTGGACTGTTTTTT; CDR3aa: CASSRSGIGLFF
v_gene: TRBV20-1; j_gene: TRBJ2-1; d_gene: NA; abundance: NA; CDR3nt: TGCAGTGCTAGCCGAGACGATGAGCAGTTCTTC; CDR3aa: CSASRDDEQFF
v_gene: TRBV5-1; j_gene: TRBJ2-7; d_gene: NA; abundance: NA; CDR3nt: TGCGCCAGCGGCCTGGGGGGATCATACTTCGAGCAGTACTTC; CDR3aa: CASGLGGSYFEQYF
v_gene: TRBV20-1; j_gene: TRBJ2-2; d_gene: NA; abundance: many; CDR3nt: TGCAGTGCTAGTGGAGGGTACACCGGGGAGCTGTTTTTT; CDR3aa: CSASGGYTGELFF
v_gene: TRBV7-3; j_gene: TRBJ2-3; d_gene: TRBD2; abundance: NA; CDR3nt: TGTGCCAGCAGCTCTCTGGGGGGTAGCGGGAGGGCCGACTTCACAGATACGCAGTATTTT; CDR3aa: CASSSLGGSGRADFTDTQYF
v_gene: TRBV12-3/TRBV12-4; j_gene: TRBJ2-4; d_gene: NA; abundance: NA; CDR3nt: TGTGCCAGCAGTGCCCGTCAGGGTTCCAAAAACATTCAGTACTTC; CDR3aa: CASSARQGSKNIQYF
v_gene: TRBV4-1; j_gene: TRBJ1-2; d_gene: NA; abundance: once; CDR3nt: TGCGCCAGCAGCCAAGTCGGTCCAGGGGGCTACACCTTC; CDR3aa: CASSQVGPGGYTF
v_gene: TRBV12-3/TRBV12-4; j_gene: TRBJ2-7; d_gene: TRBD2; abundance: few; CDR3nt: TGTGCCAGCAGTTTCCACGCGGGGGTCTCCTACGAGCAGTACTTC; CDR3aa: CASSFHAGVSYEQYF
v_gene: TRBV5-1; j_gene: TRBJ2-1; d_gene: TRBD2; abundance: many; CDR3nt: TGCGCCAGCAGCTTGGGGACTGTGGCTAGCGGGAGAGGTGAGCAGTTCTTC; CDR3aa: CASSLGTVASGRGEQFF
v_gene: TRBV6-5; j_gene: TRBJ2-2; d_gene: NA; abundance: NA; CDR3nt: TGTGCCAGCAGTTACTCAAGGGTCTCCGGGGAGCTGTTTTTT; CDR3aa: CASSYSRVSGELFF
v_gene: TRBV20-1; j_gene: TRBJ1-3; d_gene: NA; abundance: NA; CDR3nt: TGCAGTGCCAGGGACGGCCACGACTCTGGAAACACCATATATTTT; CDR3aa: CSARDGHDSGNTIYF
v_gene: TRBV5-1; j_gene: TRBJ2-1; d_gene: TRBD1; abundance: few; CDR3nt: TGCGCCAGCAGCCTCCGGACAGGGGGCCGCGTCGATGAGCAGTTCTTC; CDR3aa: CASSLRTGGRVDEQFF
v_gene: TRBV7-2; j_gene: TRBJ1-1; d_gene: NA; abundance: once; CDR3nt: TGTGCCAGCAGCGCCGCAAAGACAGGTTACGCCTCGGAAGCTTTCTTT; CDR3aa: CASSAAKTGYASEAFF
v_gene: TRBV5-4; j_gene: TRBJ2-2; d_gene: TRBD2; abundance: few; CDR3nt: TGTGCCAGCAGCTTGGTGGGACTAGCGGGAGTTGGCGGGGAGCTGTTTTTT; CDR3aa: CASSLVGLAGVGGELFF
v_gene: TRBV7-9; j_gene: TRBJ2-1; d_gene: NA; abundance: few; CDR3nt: TGTGCCAGCAGCCCCCCTGCAGGGACCCCTTTTTACAATGAGCAGTTCTTC; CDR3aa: CASSPPAGTPFYNEQFF
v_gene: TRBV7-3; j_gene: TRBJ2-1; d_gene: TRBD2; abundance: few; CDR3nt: TGTGCCAGCAGCTTTGGCGGGAGGGCCCGTGAGCAGTTCTTC; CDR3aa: CASSFGGRAREQFF
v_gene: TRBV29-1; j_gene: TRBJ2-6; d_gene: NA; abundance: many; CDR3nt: TGCAGCGTTGGCGAGACAGCTGTAGTTGGGGCCAACGTCCTGACTTTC; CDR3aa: CSVGETAVVGANVLTF
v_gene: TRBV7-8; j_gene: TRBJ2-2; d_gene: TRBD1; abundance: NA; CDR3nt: TGTGCCAGCAGCCCCACCCCCGGGACAGCGAACACCGGGGAGCTGTTTTTT; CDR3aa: CASSPTPGTANTGELFF
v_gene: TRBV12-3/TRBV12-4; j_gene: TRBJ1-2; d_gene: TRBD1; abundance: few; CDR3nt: TGTGCCAGCAGTCAAACAGGGGATTCAGCTAACTATGGCTACACCTTC; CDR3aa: CASSQTGDSANYGYTF
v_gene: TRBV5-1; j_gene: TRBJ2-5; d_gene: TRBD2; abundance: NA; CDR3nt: TGCGCCAGCAGCTTGGGTGGCGGGGGAACACTTGAGACCCAGTACTTC; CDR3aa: CASSLGGGGTLETQYF
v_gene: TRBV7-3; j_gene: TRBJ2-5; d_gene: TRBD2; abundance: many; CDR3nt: TGTGCCAGCAGCGCGAGCGGGAGGGCCTCCGAGACCCAGTACTTC; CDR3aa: CASSASGRASETQYF
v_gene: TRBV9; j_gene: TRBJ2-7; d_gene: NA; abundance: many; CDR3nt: TGTGCCAGCAGCGCCGGGAGTCTAGCCTACGAGCAGTACTTC; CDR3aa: CASSAGSLAYEQYF
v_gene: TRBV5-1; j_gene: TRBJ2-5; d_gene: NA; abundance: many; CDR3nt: TGCGCCAGCAGTTCTGGGCACCAAGAGACCCAGTACTTC; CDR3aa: CASSSGHQETQYF
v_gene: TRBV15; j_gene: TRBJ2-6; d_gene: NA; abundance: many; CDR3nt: TGTGCCACCAGCAGAGAGGTTTCTGGGGCCAACGTCCTGACTTTC; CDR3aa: CATSREVSGANVLTF
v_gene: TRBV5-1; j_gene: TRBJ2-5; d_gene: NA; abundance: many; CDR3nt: TGCGCCAGCAGCCCTCAACCCGGACAGCAAGAGACCCAGTACTTC; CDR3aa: CASSPQPGQQETQYF
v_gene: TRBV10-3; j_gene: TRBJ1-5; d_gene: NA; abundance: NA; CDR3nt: TGTGCCATCAGTTCCGGGACGGGTAGCAATCAGCCCCAGCATTTT; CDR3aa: CAISSGTGSNQPQHF
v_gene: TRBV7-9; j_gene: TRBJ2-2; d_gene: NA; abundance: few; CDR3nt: TGTGCCAGCAGCTTGATTTCAGATATGAACACCGGGGAGCTGTTTTTT; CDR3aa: CASSLISDMNTGELFF
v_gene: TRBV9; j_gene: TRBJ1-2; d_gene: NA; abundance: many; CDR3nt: TGTGCCAGCAGCGAGTCAGCTGGCTACACCTTC; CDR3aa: CASSESAGYTF